Each of the 19 T cell receptor beta chains below was sequenced from the same sample in a study of blood T cell repertoires in COVID-19. TCRdb's copy holds only in-frame clones and misses some; the assay was immunoSEQ multiplex PCR. The sample lists about 170,000 clones, 84% occurring once. The sequenced sample consisted of peripheral blood. These receptors came from a woman older than 75 with COVID-19, enrolled during active disease.

Note on this clone: The junction shows a germline mismatch at one end, possibly a read error. The chain has TRBV2 and TRBJ1-2, with D unclear. The germline gives CDR1 SNHLY, CDR2 FYNNEI. CDR3 length: 15 amino acids. The CDR3 sequence is CASNPPTGIIYSYTF. CDR3 in DNA: TGTGCCAGCAACCCGCCGACGGGGATAATCTATAGCTACACCTTC.

The chain carries TRBV7-7 and TRBJ2-5; tentatively, D is TRBD2 (6 bases). V was pared by 2 bases and J by 7 bases, with 14 bases between. The CDR3 is made up of 14 amino acids. Per the germline V gene, CDR1 is SSHAT and CDR2 is FNYEAQ (reference sequence). The CDR3 DNA sequence: TGTGCCAGCAGCTTAACGACTAGAATGGGGACCCAGTACTTC. Protein sequence: CASSLTTRMGTQYF.

V usage is TRBV7-3 and J usage is TRBJ2-3, with D unclear. Trimming left V 1 base short and J 2 bases short, with 7 bases between. The germline gives CDR1 SGHTA, CDR2 FQGTGA. The CDR3 extends over 14 amino acids. The CDR3 is CASSLNSITDTQYF. CDR3 bases: TGTGCCAGCAGCTTAAACTCGATCACAGATACGCAGTATTTT.

V and J are TRBV15 and TRBJ2-2; tentatively, D is TRBD2 (5 bases). The CDR3 has 15 amino acids. Germline lookup yields CDR1 LNHNV and CDR2 YYDKDF (reference sequence). V was pared by 3 bases and J by 1 base, with 9 bases between. CDR3 region: CATSSQLVNTGELFF. For the CDR3, the DNA is TGTGCCACCAGCAGCCAACTAGTGAACACCGGGGAGCTGTTTTTT. Combining the CDR3 with reference TRBV15 and TRBJ2-2 gives the whole variable domain DAMVIQNPRYQVTQFGKPVTLSCSQTLNHNVMYWYQQKSSQAPKLLFHYYDKDFNNEADTPDNFQSRRPNTSFCFLDIRSPGLGDTAMYLCATSSQLVNTGELFFGEGSRLTVL.

Regarding this clone: This CDR3 is also generated by other DNA sequences in the sample. The chain carries TRBV18 and TRBJ2-1; D unclear. Germline values: CDR1 KGHSH, CDR2 LQKENI. Trimming shortened V by 3 bases and J by 0 bases, and 6 bases separated the two germline ends. The CDR3 consists of 14 residues. This CDR3 reads CASSPLSSYNEQFF. The CDR3 coding sequence is TGTGCCAGCTCACCCTTGAGCTCCTACAATGAGCAGTTCTTC.

The chain recombines TRBV4-1 with TRBJ1-1, with D tentatively TRBD1 (6 bases). Germline V gene sequence: CDR1 MGHRA, CDR2 YSYEKL. Trimming stripped 0 bases from V and 1 base from J, with 12 bases between. The CDR3 totals 16 residues. CDR3 in amino acids: CASSQDTRRGNTEAFF. CDR3 in DNA: TGCGCCAGCAGCCAAGATACCCGCAGGGGGAACACTGAAGCTTTCTTT.

The chain employs TRBV27 and TRBJ2-3; 11 bases align to TRBD2. The V gene end was trimmed by 2 bases and the J gene end by 2 bases; junction bases not matched to a gene: 9. The CDR3 runs to 18 residues. Germline CDR1 is MNHEY and CDR2 is SMNVEV (reference sequence). CDR3 DNA sequence: TGTGCCAGCAGTTTAGTTTTTGTAGCGGGAGGGATCACAGATACGCAGTATTTT. Translated, it gives CASSLVFVAGGITDTQYF.

The chain combines TRBV2 with TRBJ1-1; tentatively, D is TRBD1 (5 bases). V was cut by 7 bases and J by 4 bases, with 16 bases left in between. CDR1 is SNHLY, CDR2 FYNNEI, per germline. This CDR3 has 14 residues. The CDR3: CASTKIREGTEAFF. The CDR3 DNA sequence: TGTGCCAGCACTAAGATCAGGGAAGGCACTGAAGCTTTCTTT.

The V call is TRBV10-1, the J call TRBJ2-2; TRBD2 agrees at 10 bases. From germline, CDR1 is WNHNN and CDR2 SYGVQD (reference sequence). The J segment lost 5 bases and the V segment lost 3 bases, leaving 6 bases of the junction unmatched. This CDR3 has 16 residues. Here the CDR3 DNA reads TGCGCCAGCAGTGAAGCTAGCGGGAGTCGGACCGGGGAGCTGTTTTTT. Translating it yields CASSEASGSRTGELFF.

The chain couples TRBV5-4 to TRBJ2-7, with a weak D call TRBD1 (5 bases). The CDR3 covers 14 residues. Germline CDR1 reads SGHNT; CDR2 reads YYREEE (reference sequence). The V end was cut by 4 bases, the J end by 5 bases, with 16 bases between. CDR3 sequence (DNA): TGTGCCAGCAGCGAGATAGGGGCGGTCCACGAGCAGTACTTC. This codes for CASSEIGAVHEQYF. The variable domain in full, completed from reference TRBV5-4 and TRBJ2-7, reads ETGVTQSPTHLIKTRGQQVTLRCSSQSGHNTVSWYQQALGQGPQFIFQYYREEENGRGNFPPRFSGLQFPNYSSELNVNALELDDSALYLCASSEIGAVHEQYFGPGTRLTVT.

The V gene is TRBV6-1, the J gene TRBJ2-3; TRBD1 matches at 7 bases. This CDR3 has 16 amino acids. The germline V gene has CDR1 MNHNS and CDR2 SASEGT. Trimming cost V 2 bases and J 2 bases; bases outside gene matches: 7. In DNA, the CDR3 is TGTGCCAGCAGTGAATTAGGGGGCCTGCTCACAGATACGCAGTATTTT. Residues: CASSELGGLLTDTQYF.

This sequence joins TRBV30 and TRBJ1-2; D possibly corresponds to TRBD1 (6 bases). The CDR3 has 12 residues. The germline V gene encodes CDR1 GTSNPN and CDR2 SVGIG (reference sequence). The V end lost 4 bases, the J end lost 5 bases, and 11 bases lay between the germline ends. Here the CDR3 DNA reads TGTGCCTGGATGCCAGGGGATTATGGCTACACCTTC. Translated: CAWMPGDYGYTF.

The chain combines TRBV3-1 (or the pseudogene TRBV3-2) with TRBJ2-7; 9 nucleotides align to TRBD1. V gave up 2 bases and J gave up 0 bases; unmatched junction bases: 5. The CDR3 spans 16 residues. Germline V gene sequence: CDR1 LGHDT, CDR2 YNNKEL (reference sequence). The CDR3 DNA sequence: TGTGCCAGCAGCCAATTGGGACAGGGTAGCTCCTACGAGCAGTACTTC. Translation: CASSQLGQGSSYEQYF.

The chain uses TRBV6-1 and TRBJ2-3; D not certain. Trimming removed 2 bases from V and 0 bases from J, with 3 bases in between. This CDR3 contains 13 residues. In germline, CDR1 is MNHNS, CDR2 SASEGT. CDR3: CASSESSTDTQYF. DNA for the CDR3: TGTGCCAGCAGTGAATCTAGCACAGATACGCAGTATTTT.

The V gene is TRBV9, the J gene TRBJ2-6; possible D gene TRBD2, 6 bases. There are 18 residues in the CDR3. Germline assignment: CDR1 SGDLS and CDR2 YYNGEE. V shed 1 base and J shed 2 bases, with 16 bases lying between them. The CDR3 DNA sequence: TGTGCCAGCAGCGTAACCTCTGGGGGGTGGGCTGGGGCCAACGTCCTGACTTTC. It encodes CASSVTSGGWAGANVLTF. The full variable domain, rest sourced from reference TRBV9 and TRBJ2-6, is DSGVTQTPKHLITATGQRVTLRCSPRSGDLSVYWYQQSLDQGLQFLIQYYNGEERAKGNILERFSAQQFPDLHSELNLSSLELGDSALYFCASSVTSGGWAGANVLTFGAGSRLTVL.

The V and J genes are TRBV28 and TRBJ1-2; D is unresolved. CDR3 length equals 16 residues. The germline V and J ends were trimmed by 8 bases and 4 bases, with 23 bases remaining between them. The germline V gene encodes CDR1 MDHEN and CDR2 SYDVKM. The CDR3, as DNA: TGTGCCAGCTCCTACGAGGGCGCGAAAGATGTCTATGGCTACACCTTC. It codes for CASSYEGAKDVYGYTF.

The rearrangement links TRBV18 to TRBJ2-3; TRBD1 matches at 8 bases. Germline V gene data show CDR1 as KGHSH and CDR2 as LQKENI. This CDR3 has 15 amino acids. The V gene end was trimmed by 1 base and the J gene end by 4 bases; junction bases not matched to a gene: 4. The CDR3 region has the DNA TGTGCCAGCTCACCACTTCTACAGGGGGCAGATACGCAGTATTTT. It is translated as CASSPLLQGADTQYF.

This chain joins TRBV6-4 and TRBJ1-5; D is possibly TRBD1 (6 bases). Germline CDR1 and CDR2: MRHNA and SNTAGT. V lost 4 bases, J lost 2 bases, and 21 bases lay in between. The CDR3 spans 18 residues. CDR3 sequence: CASSARTVTGNGNQPQHF. The CDR3 nucleotides read TGTGCCAGCAGTGCACGGACAGTAACGGGCAACGGCAATCAGCCCCAGCATTTT.

The J gene is TRBJ2-7, the V gene TRBV6-6, with a tentative D call TRBD2 (5 bases). The V gene lost 2 bases and the J gene lost 6 bases, with 14 bases spanning the gap. Germline V lookup: CDR1 MNHNY, CDR2 SVGAGI (reference sequence). CDR3 length: 14 residues. The CDR3 reads CASSYADWISEQYF. CDR3 in DNA: TGTGCCAGCAGTTACGCGGACTGGATTAGCGAGCAGTACTTC.